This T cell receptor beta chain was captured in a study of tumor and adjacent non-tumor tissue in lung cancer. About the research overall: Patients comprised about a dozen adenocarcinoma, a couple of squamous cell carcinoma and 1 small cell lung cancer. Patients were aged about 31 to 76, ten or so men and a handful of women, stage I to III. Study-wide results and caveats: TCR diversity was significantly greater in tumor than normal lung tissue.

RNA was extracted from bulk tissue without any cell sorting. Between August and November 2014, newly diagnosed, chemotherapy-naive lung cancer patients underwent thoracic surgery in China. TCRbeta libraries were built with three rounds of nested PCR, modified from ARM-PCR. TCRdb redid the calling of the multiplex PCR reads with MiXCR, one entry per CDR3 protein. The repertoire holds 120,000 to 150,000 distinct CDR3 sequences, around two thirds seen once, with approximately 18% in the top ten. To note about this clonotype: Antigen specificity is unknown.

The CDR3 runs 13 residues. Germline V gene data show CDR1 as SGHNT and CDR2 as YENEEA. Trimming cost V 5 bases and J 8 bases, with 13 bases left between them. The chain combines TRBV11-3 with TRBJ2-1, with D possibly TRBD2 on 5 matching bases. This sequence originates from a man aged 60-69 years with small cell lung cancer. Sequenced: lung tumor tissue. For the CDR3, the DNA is TGTGCCAGCAGCCTAGGAGAGGGCGATGAGCAGTTCTTC. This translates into CASSLGEGDEQFF.